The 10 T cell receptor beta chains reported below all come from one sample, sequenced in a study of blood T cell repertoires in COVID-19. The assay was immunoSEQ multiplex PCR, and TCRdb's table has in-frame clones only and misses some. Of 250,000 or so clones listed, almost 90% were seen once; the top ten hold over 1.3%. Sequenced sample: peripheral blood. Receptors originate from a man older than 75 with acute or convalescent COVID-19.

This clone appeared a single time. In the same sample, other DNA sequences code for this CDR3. In nucleotides, the CDR3 is TGTGCCAGCAGCCCGGGTTACGAGCAGTACTTC. It yields the protein CASSPGYEQYF. The J gene is TRBJ2-7, the V gene TRBV12-3 or TRBV12-4; no reliable D call. Trimming pared 6 bases from V and 4 bases from J, leaving 7 bases between. The CDR3 has 11 residues.

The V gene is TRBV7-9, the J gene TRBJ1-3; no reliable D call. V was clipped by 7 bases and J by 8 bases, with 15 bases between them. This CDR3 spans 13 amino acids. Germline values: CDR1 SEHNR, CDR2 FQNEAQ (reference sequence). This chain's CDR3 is CASIKRGYDTIYF. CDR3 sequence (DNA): TGTGCCAGCATCAAAAGAGGGTATGACACCATATATTTT.

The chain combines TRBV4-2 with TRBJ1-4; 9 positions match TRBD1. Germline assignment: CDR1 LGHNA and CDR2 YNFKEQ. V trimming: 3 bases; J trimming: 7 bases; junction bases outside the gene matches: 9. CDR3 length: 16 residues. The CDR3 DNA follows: TGTGCCAGCAGCCACCTGTCAGGACAGGGGTCTGAAAAACTGTTTTTT. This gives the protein CASSHLSGQGSEKLFF.

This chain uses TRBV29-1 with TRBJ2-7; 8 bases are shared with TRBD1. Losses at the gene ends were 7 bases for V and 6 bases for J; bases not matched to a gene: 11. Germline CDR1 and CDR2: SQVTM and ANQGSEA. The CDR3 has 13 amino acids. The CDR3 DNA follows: TGCAGCGCCGTCCTGGGACAGGCGGGCGAGCAGTACTTC. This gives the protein CSAVLGQAGEQYF.

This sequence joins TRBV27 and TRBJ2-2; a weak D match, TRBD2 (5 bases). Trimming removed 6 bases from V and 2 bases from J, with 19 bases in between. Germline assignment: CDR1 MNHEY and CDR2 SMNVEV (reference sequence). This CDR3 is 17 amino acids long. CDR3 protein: CASSARKDFFNTGELFF. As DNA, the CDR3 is TGTGCCAGCAGCGCCCGTAAGGACTTCTTTAACACCGGGGAGCTGTTTTTT.

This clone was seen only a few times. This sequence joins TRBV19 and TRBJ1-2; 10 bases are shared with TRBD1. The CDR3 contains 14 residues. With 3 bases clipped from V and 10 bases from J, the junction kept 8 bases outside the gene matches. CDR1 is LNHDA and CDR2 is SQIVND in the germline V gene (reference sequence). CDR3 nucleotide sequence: TGTGCCAGTAGTATTAGGCGGGACAGGGGCGACTACACCTTC. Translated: CASSIRRDRGDYTF.

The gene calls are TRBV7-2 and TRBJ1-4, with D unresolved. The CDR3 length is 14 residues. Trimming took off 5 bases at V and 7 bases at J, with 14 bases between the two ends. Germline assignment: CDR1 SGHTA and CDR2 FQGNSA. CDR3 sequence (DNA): TGTGCCAGCAGCCTGGGAGGGTTGCGTGAAAAACTGTTTTTT. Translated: CASSLGGLREKLFF.

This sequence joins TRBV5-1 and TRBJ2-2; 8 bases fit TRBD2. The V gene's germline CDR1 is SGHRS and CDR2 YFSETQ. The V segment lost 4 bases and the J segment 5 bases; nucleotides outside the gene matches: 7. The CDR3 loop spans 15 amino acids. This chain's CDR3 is CASSPGLARTGELFF. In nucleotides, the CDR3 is TGCGCCAGCAGCCCAGGACTAGCTCGTACCGGGGAGCTGTTTTTT.

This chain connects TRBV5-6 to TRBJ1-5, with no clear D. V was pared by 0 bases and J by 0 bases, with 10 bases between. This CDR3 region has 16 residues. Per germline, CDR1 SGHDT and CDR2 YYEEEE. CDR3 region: CASSLARPGSNQPQHF. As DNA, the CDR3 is TGTGCCAGCAGCTTGGCCCGGCCAGGTAGCAATCAGCCCCAGCATTTT.

In DNA, the CDR3 is TGTGCCAGCAGCCCCAGGACTGCCTCATTCCACGAGCAGTACTTC. Protein: CASSPRTASFHEQYF. This sequence joins TRBV11-1 and TRBJ2-7; D is possibly TRBD2 (5 bases). In germline, CDR1 is SGHAT, CDR2 FQDESV (reference sequence). The germline V and J ends were trimmed by 5 bases and 5 bases, with 19 bases remaining between them. The CDR3 has 15 amino acids.